The 8 T cell receptor beta chains below were found in one sample sequenced in a study of blood T cell repertoires in COVID-19. Measured with immunoSEQ multiplex PCR; TCRdb has only the in-frame clones, and not every one. This sample has hundreds of thousands of clones, with around 85% found just once. Sequenced material: PBMCs or T cells enriched from blood (not recorded which). These receptors came from a woman in her twenties or thirties who had been exposed to COVID-19.

V gene TRBV10-3 combines with J gene TRBJ2-7, with 9 positions matching TRBD2. CDR1 and CDR2 (germline): ENHRY, SYGVKD. Trimming cost V 3 bases and J 5 bases; bases outside gene matches: 5. CDR3 length equals 14 residues. CDR3 protein: CAISEAGGSHEQYF. As DNA, the CDR3 is TGTGCCATCAGTGAAGCGGGAGGTAGCCACGAGCAGTACTTC.

This clone was detected once. The genes are TRBV10-3 and TRBJ1-2; D call uncertain. The CDR3 has 16 amino acids. V was trimmed by 7 bases and J by 7 bases, leaving 25 bases between them. The V gene's germline CDR1 is ENHRY and CDR2 SYGVKD. Here the CDR3 reads CAIIKIFRQNCCGYTF. The CDR3 nucleotides read TGTGCCATCATCAAAATTTTTCGACAAAATTGCTGTGGCTACACCTTC.

The V call is TRBV28, the J call TRBJ2-4; 7 nucleotides agree with TRBD2. Germline trimming cut 6 bases from V and 3 bases from J; bases unmatched to any gene: 5. CDR1 and CDR2 (germline): MDHEN, SYDVKM. The CDR3 extends over 14 amino acids. Here the CDR3 DNA reads TGTGCCAGCAGCAGACTAGCCGGCAAAAACATTCAGTACTTC. It specifies CASSRLAGKNIQYF.

The chain recombines TRBV6-5 with TRBJ2-7, with a possible D match to TRBD1 (6 bases). CDR1 and CDR2 from the germline V gene are MNHEY and SVGAGI. Trimming left V 10 bases short and J 1 base short, with 17 bases between. The CDR3 has 14 amino acids. CDR3 in amino acids: CATKQGQASYEQYF. The DNA of the CDR3 is TGTGCCACGAAACAGGGTCAGGCTTCCTACGAGCAGTACTTC.

Comment on this clone: The same CDR3 can be traced to other DNA sequences in this sample. The chain has TRBV19 and TRBJ2-7, with TRBD2 identical over 7 bases. The V segment lost 0 bases and the J segment 0 bases; nucleotides outside the gene matches: 2. The CDR3 totals 15 residues. Germline loops: CDR1 LNHDA, CDR2 SQIVND (reference sequence). CDR3 DNA: TGTGCCAGTAGTATAGAGGCGGGGGTCTCCTACGAGCAGTACTTC. Protein product: CASSIEAGVSYEQYF.

The V gene is TRBV7-2, the J gene TRBJ1-1, with D possibly TRBD1 on 5 matching bases. Trimming took off 4 bases at V and 1 base at J, with 13 bases between the two ends. CDR1 SGHTA and CDR2 FQGNSA come from the germline V gene. The CDR3 runs 15 residues. CDR3 coding DNA: TGTGCCAGCAGCTCCCCGGGGGGAGCGAACACTGAAGCTTTCTTT. Amino acids: CASSSPGGANTEAFF.

This chain links TRBV6-2 or TRBV6-3 with TRBJ1-6; D is possibly TRBD1 (5 bases). Trimming removed 3 bases at V and 9 bases at J, with 12 bases between. CDR3 size: 14 residues. The germline V gene has CDR1 MNHEY and CDR2 SVGEGT. The DNA for the CDR3 is TGTGCCAGCAGTTATGGAGGGACCCCTTCACCCCTCCACTTT. This sequence encodes CASSYGGTPSPLHF.

This rearrangement joins TRBV3-1 (or the pseudogene TRBV3-2) to TRBJ2-1; TRBD1 might be the D (5 bases). This CDR3 spans 13 amino acids. Germline CDR1 and CDR2: LGHDT and YNNKEL (reference sequence). V was shortened by 3 bases and J by 7 bases, with 10 bases between the two germline ends. For the CDR3, the DNA is TGTGCCAGCAGCCAGGTACAGGTTAATGAGCAGTTCTTC. Protein sequence: CASSQVQVNEQFF.